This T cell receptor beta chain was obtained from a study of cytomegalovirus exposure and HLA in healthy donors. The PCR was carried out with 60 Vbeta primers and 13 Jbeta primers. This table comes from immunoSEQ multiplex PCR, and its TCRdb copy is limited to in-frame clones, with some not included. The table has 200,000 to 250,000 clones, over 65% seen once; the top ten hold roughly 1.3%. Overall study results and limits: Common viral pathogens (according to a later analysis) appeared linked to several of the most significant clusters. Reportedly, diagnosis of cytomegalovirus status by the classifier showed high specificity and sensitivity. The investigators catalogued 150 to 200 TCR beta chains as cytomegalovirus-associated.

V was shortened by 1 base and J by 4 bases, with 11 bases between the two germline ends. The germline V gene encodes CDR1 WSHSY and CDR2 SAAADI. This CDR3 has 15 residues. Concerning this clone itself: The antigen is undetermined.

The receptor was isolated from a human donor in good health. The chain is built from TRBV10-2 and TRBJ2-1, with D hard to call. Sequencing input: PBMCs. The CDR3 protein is CASSELWPRYNEQFF. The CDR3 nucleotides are TGCGCCAGCAGTGAGTTGTGGCCAAGATACAATGAGCAGTTCTTC.